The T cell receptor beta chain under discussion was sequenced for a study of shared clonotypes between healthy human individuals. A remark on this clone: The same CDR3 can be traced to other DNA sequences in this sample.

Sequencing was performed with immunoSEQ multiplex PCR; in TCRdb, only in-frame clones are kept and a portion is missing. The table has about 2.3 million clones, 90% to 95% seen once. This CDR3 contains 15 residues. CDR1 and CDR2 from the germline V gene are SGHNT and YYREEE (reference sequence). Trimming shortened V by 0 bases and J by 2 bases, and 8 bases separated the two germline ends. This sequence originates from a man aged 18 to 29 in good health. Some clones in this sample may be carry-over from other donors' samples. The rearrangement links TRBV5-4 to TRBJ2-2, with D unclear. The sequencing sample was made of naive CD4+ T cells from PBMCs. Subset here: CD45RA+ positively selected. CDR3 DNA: TGTGCCAGCAGCTTGGGACTTTCTAACACCGGGGAGCTGTTTTTT. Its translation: CASSLGLSNTGELFF.